What follows are 2 T cell receptor beta chains derived from one specimen sequenced in a study of response to subunit inactivated influenza vaccine. TCRdb ran MiXCR on the RT-PCR reads and lists one entry per CDR3 protein. The data show approximately 700,000 distinct CDR3 sequences, about 15% seen once. The source material was PBMCs from blood, sampled less than 15 days before vaccination. The receptors stem from a man aged 50 to 59 who received an inactivated influenza vaccine.

This clonotype was seen at least ten times. This chain connects TRBV14 to TRBJ2-1; TRBD2 agrees at 9 bases. The V and J ends lost 4 bases and 12 bases, in that order; junction bases with no gene match: 7. Looked up from germline, CDR1 is SGHDN and CDR2 is FVKESK. The CDR3 is made up of 13 amino acids. This CDR3 reads CASSPIAGVGQFF. In nucleotides, the CDR3 is TGTGCCAGCAGCCCAATAGCGGGAGTGGGGCAGTTCTTC.

Worth noting for this clonotype: A much larger clone differs by one base, so this may be a read error. This chain links TRBV7-9 with TRBJ1-1, with D perhaps matching TRBD1 (5 bases). The CDR3 spans 13 residues. Looked up from germline, CDR1 is SEHNR and CDR2 is FQNEAQ (reference sequence). Trimming left V 6 bases short and J 1 base short, with 9 bases between. The CDR3 DNA is TGTGCCAGCAGGATAGGGGCGAACACTGAAGCTTTCTTT. This sequence encodes CASRIGANTEAFF.